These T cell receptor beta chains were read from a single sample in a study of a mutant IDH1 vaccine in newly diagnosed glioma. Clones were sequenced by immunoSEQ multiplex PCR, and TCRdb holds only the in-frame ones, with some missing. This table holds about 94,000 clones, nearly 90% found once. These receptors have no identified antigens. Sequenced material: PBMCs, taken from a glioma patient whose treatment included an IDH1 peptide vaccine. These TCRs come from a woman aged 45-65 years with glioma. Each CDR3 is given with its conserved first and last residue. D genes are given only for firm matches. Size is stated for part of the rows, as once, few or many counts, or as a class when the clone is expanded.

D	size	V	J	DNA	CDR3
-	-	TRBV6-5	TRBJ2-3	TGTGCCAGCAGGCACAGGGATCGCACAGATACGCAGTATTTT	CASRHRDRTDTQYF
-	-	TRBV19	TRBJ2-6	TGTGCCAGTAGTATAGACAGGGCTGGGGCCAACGTCCTGACTTTC	CASSIDRAGANVLTF
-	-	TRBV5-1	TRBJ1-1	TGCGCCAGCCAGATGGACCGTCTCATGAACACTGAAGCTTTCTTT	CASQMDRLMNTEAFF
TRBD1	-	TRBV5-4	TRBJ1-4	TGTGCCAGCAGCTTCCAGGGGGCTCTCGAAAAACTGTTTTTT	CASSFQGALEKLFF
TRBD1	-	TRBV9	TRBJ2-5	TGTGCCAGCAGCGTAGCTCCAAGGACAGGGAAAGAGACCCAGTACTTC	CASSVAPRTGKETQYF
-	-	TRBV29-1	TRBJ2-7	TGCAGCGCGGGCCGGGACCTTTTGCTAGGCGAGCAGTACTTC	CSAGRDLLLGEQYF
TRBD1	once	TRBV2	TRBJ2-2	TGTGCCAGCTCCGGGACAGGGTTTTTAGCCGGGGAGCTGTTTTTT	CASSGTGFLAGELFF
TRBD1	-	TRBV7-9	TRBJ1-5	TGTGCCAGCAGCTTGACAGGGGGTCGGAATCAGCCCCAGCATTTT	CASSLTGGRNQPQHF
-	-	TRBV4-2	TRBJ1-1	TGTGCCAGCCGTGGACAAGTGGACACTGAAGCTTTCTTT	CASRGQVDTEAFF
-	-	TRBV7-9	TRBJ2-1	TGTGCCAGCAGCTTAGGGACGGCAGAGCAGTTCTTC	CASSLGTAEQFF
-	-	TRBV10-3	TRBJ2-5	TGTGCCATCAGTGAGTCGGCAGCCGCGGGCTCGAAGTACTTC	CAISESAAAGSKYF
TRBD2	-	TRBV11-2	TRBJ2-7	TGTGCCAGCAGCTTAAGTAGCGGGAGCGCCTACGAGCAGTACTTC	CASSLSSGSAYEQYF
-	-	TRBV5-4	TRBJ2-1	TGTGCCAGCAGCTTGGTGGGGGCCCATGAGCAGTTCTTC	CASSLVGAHEQFF
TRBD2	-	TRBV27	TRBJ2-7	TGTGCCAGCAGTTCCTCGTTTAGCGGGAGAATCGACGAGCAGTACTTC	CASSSSFSGRIDEQYF
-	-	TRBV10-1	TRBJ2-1	TGCGCCAGCAGTGTGAGGGGCTACAATGAGCAGTTCTTC	CASSVRGYNEQFF
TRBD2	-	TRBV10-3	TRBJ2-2	TGTGCCATACGAGGACTAGCGGGAGGATATACCGGGGAGCTGTTTTTT	CAIRGLAGGYTGELFF
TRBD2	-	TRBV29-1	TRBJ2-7	TGCAGCGTTAGAACTAGCGGGAGGGCCTACGAGCAGTACTTC	CSVRTSGRAYEQYF
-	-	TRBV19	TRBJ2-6	TGTGCCAGTAGCCCTTCAGGGGCCTCTGGGGCCAACGTCCTGACTTTC	CASSPSGASGANVLTF
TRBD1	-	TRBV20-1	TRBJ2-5	TGCAGTGCGGGGACAGGGGAGACCCAGTACTTC	CSAGTGETQYF
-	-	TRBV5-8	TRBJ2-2	TGTGCCAGCAGCCGCCCTAGCGCGTACACCGGGGAGCTGTTTTTT	CASSRPSAYTGELFF
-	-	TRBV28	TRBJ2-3	TGTGCCAGCAGCTGGGGGGGCACAGATACGCAGTATTTT	CASSWGGTDTQYF
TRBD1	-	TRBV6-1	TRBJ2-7	TGTGCCAGCAGTGAGCACGGGACAGGGGACTACGAGCAGTACTTC	CASSEHGTGDYEQYF
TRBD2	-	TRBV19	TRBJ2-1	TGTGCCAGTAGCGCGGGAGAGGGTGAGCAGTTCTTC	CASSAGEGEQFF
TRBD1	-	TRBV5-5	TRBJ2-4	TGTGCCAGCAGCTCGACGTTCCCGAACAGGGGGAACATTCAGTACTTC	CASSSTFPNRGNIQYF
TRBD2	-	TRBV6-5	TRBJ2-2	TGTGCCAGCTCCTGGGGGGGAACCGGGGAGCTGTTTTTT	CASSWGGTGELFF
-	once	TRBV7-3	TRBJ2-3	TGTGCCAGCAGCTTGGGGACCCCAGATACGCAGTATTTT	CASSLGTPDTQYF
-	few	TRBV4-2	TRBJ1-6	TGTGCCAGCAGCCATGTCTTCGCGGAGAGTTCACCCCTCCACTTT	CASSHVFAESSPLHF
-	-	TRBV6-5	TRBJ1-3	TGTGCCAGCACCGCGGGGGACCCCGGAAACACCATATATTTT	CASTAGDPGNTIYF
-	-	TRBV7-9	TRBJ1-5	TGTGCCAGCAGCTCGGCAGGGTGGCAGCCCCAGCATTTT	CASSSAGWQPQHF
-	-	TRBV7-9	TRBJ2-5	TGTGCCAGCAGCCCCGGGACTTCTTACCAAGAGACCCAGTACTTC	CASSPGTSYQETQYF
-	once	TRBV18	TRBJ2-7	TGTGCCAGCTCACCCGCGGCGGAGCAGTACTTC	CASSPAAEQYF
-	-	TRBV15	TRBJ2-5	TGTGCCACCAGCAGAGATAGGGCGGAAGAGACCCAGTACTTC	CATSRDRAEETQYF
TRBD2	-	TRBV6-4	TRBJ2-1	TGTGCCAGCAGTTACACTAGCGGGAGTGGTAATGAGCAGTTCTTC	CASSYTSGSGNEQFF
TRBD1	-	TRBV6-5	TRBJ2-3	TGTGCCAGCAGTTACGGGACAGATACAGATACGCAGTATTTT	CASSYGTDTDTQYF
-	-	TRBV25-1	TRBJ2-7	TGTGCCAGCAGTGAATATACAGGGACCCCCTACGAGCAGTACTTC	CASSEYTGTPYEQYF
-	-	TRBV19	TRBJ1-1	TGTGCCAGTAGTATTTGGATGGGGGGCGCCGAGAACACTGAAGCTTTCTTT	CASSIWMGGAENTEAFF
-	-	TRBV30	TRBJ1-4	TGTGCCTGGACGAGCTATAATGAAAAACTGTTTTTT	CAWTSYNEKLFF
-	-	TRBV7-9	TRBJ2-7	TGTGCCAGCAGCCCCGGGCCCTACGAGCAGTACTTC	CASSPGPYEQYF
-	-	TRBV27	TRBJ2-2	TGTGCCAGCAGTTTAGGGGACTTGAACACCGGGGAGCTGTTTTTT	CASSLGDLNTGELFF
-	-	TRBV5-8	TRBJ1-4	TGTGCCAGCAGCTTGAGGTCAACTAATGAAAAACTGTTTTTT	CASSLRSTNEKLFF
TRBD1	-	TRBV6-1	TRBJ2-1	TGTGCCAGCAGTGAAGATCTGAGACAGGGAAGACGTGAGCAGTTCTTC	CASSEDLRQGRREQFF
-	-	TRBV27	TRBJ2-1	TGTGCCAGCAGTTTAAGGGGGAACTCCTACAATGAGCAGTTCTTC	CASSLRGNSYNEQFF
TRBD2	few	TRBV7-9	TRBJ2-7	TGTGCCAGCAGCCGGACTAGCTCTCTTGCGGAGCAGTACTTC	CASSRTSSLAEQYF
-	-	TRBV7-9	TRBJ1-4	TGTGCCAGCAATCCCGGGGGCCCTAATGAAAAACTGTTTTTT	CASNPGGPNEKLFF
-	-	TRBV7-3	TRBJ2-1	TGTGCCAGCAGCTTCCTGTATTGGGGCAATGAGCAGTTCTTC	CASSFLYWGNEQFF
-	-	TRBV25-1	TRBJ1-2	TGTGCCAGCAGTCCCGATCATGGCTACACCTTC	CASSPDHGYTF
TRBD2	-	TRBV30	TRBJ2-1	TGTGCCTGGGGACTAGAGTTAGCTGAGCAGTTCTTC	CAWGLELAEQFF
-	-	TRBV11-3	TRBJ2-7	TGTGCCAGCAGCTTCGGGACCGCCTACGAGCAGTACTTC	CASSFGTAYEQYF
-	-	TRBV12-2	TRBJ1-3	TGTGCAAGTCGCTTATATCTCAGTGGGAGCTCTGGAAACACCATATATTTT	CASRLYLSGSSGNTIYF
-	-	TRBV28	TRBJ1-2	TGTGCCAGCAGTTTGCAGGGGCCCCAGAACTATGGCTACACCTTC	CASSLQGPQNYGYTF
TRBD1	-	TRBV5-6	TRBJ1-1	TGTGCCAGCAGCTTGGGGGGGAAAACGACAGGGAATCACGCCATAATGGCTTTCTTT	CASSLGGKTTGNHAIMAFF